The entry below describes one TCR beta chain. Per the study methods: Amplification with reference gene primers provided the estimates of nucleated cell counts. The table came from immunoSEQ multiplex PCR; TCRdb's copy has only in-frame clones and leaves some out. D and trimming were read from the DNA, whereas the V and J calls and clone size are those reported in that table. The sample lists about 55,000 clones, approximately 80% occurring once. This CDR3 is built from 13 residues. The germline V gene has CDR1 ENHRY and CDR2 SYGVKD. Deletions cut 5 bases from V and 4 bases from J, with 11 bases between. The entry originates in a study of blood T cell repertoires in COVID-19. Study background: Spain, Italy and the United States supplied samples that represented acute and convalescent COVID-19. T cells, B-cell-depleted T cells, or PBMCs provided the cDNA or gDNA that served as material.

The receptor comes from a man older than 75 with COVID-19, enrolled during active disease. Sequenced sample: peripheral blood. V usage is TRBV10-3 and J usage is TRBJ1-1; perhaps TRBD1 as D (6 bases). The CDR3 is CAISLTGSTEAFF. Here the CDR3 DNA reads TGTGCCATCAGTCTAACAGGGAGCACTGAAGCTTTCTTT.